The rows below give T cell receptor beta chains drawn from one sample of a study of spatial heterogeneity in lung cancer. One entry per CDR3 protein results from TCRdb running MiXCR on the 5' RACE reads. The data hold 25,000 or so distinct CDR3 sequences, with approximately 3% observed a single time. This sample comprised PBMCs, obtained at surgery. The receptor set was obtained from a female donor with early-stage non-small cell lung cancer. The CDR3 runs from the conserved cysteine through the conserved F or W. A D gene is named only where the DNA matches it firmly. Some rows mark clone size as missing; the rest say once, few, many or name a class of expanded clone.

V gene: TRBV24-1; clone size: many; J gene: TRBJ1-5; D gene: .; CDR3 length: 16; CDR3 protein: CATSLGLYRNVQPQHF; CDR3 DNA: TGTGCCACCAGTCTAGGTCTTTACCGAAATGTTCAGCCCCAGCATTTT
V gene: TRBV7-9; clone size: many; J gene: TRBJ1-1; D gene: .; CDR3 length: 13; CDR3 protein: CASGMGGSTEAFF; CDR3 DNA: TGTGCCAGCGGGATGGGAGGGAGCACTGAAGCTTTCTTT
V gene: TRBV7-2; clone size: many; J gene: TRBJ2-3; D gene: TRBD2; CDR3 length: 18; CDR3 protein: CASSLLAGGVQSTDTQYF; CDR3 DNA: TGTGCCAGCAGCTTATTAGCGGGAGGGGTTCAGAGCACAGATACGCAGTATTTT
V gene: TRBV29-1; clone size: many; J gene: TRBJ1-6; D gene: .; CDR3 length: 14; CDR3 protein: CSVVDQGGNSPLHF; CDR3 DNA: TGCAGCGTTGTGGACCAGGGCGGCAATTCACCCCTCCACTTT
V gene: TRBV2; clone size: many; J gene: TRBJ1-2; D gene: .; CDR3 length: 14; CDR3 protein: CASIVQGFNYGYTF; CDR3 DNA: TGTGCCAGTATTGTCCAGGGGTTTAACTATGGCTACACCTTC
V gene: TRBV5-4; clone size: .; J gene: TRBJ1-5; D gene: .; CDR3 length: 14; CDR3 protein: CVSSLDPTGQPQHF; CDR3 DNA: TGTGTCAGCAGCTTGGATCCGACAGGTCAGCCCCAGCATTTT
V gene: TRBV3-1; clone size: many; J gene: TRBJ2-1; D gene: .; CDR3 length: 18; CDR3 protein: CASSQDALLLSSYNEQFF; CDR3 DNA: TGTGCCAGCAGCCAAGACGCACTACTACTTAGCTCCTACAATGAGCAGTTCTTC
V gene: TRBV2; clone size: many; J gene: TRBJ2-1; D gene: .; CDR3 length: 12; CDR3 protein: CASTQTDNEQFF; CDR3 DNA: TGTGCCAGCACTCAGACTGATAATGAGCAGTTCTTC
V gene: TRBV5-4; clone size: many; J gene: TRBJ2-3; D gene: .; CDR3 length: 15; CDR3 protein: CASSLAAANTDTQYF; CDR3 DNA: TGTGCCAGCAGCTTGGCCGCGGCAAACACAGATACGCAGTATTTT
V gene: TRBV30; clone size: many; J gene: TRBJ2-4; D gene: TRBD1; CDR3 length: 14; CDR3 protein: CAWSGPDRLNIQYF; CDR3 DNA: TGTGCCTGGAGTGGTCCGGACAGGTTAAACATTCAGTACTTC
V gene: TRBV5-6; clone size: many; J gene: TRBJ1-4; D gene: .; CDR3 length: 15; CDR3 protein: CASSLRGQRGEKLFF; CDR3 DNA: TGTGCCAGCAGCTTGAGGGGACAACGTGGCGAAAAACTGTTTTTT
V gene: TRBV5-1; clone size: medium-sized; J gene: TRBJ2-3; D gene: TRBD1; CDR3 length: 14; CDR3 protein: CASSFRTGTDTQYF; CDR3 DNA: TGCGCCAGCAGTTTCAGGACAGGGACAGATACGCAGTATTTT
V gene: TRBV14; clone size: many; J gene: TRBJ2-5; D gene: .; CDR3 length: 17; CDR3 protein: CASSQGTGTSIQETQYF; CDR3 DNA: TGTGCCAGCAGCCAAGGTACCGGGACTTCCATCCAAGAGACCCAGTACTTC
V gene: TRBV5-1; clone size: many; J gene: TRBJ1-2; D gene: TRBD1; CDR3 length: 15; CDR3 protein: CASSPRRQGNYGYTF; CDR3 DNA: TGCGCCAGCAGCCCCCGCCGACAGGGGAACTATGGCTACACCTTC
V gene: TRBV5-1; clone size: many; J gene: TRBJ2-1; D gene: TRBD2; CDR3 length: 16; CDR3 protein: CASSLSGTSGSNEQFF; CDR3 DNA: TGCGCCAGCAGCTTGTCCGGGACTAGCGGGAGCAATGAGCAGTTCTTC
V gene: TRBV20-1; clone size: medium-sized; J gene: TRBJ1-1; D gene: .; CDR3 length: 13; CDR3 protein: CSARDVGVTEAFF; CDR3 DNA: TGCAGTGCTAGAGACGTAGGCGTCACTGAAGCTTTCTTT
V gene: TRBV6-5; clone size: few; J gene: TRBJ2-1; D gene: .; CDR3 length: 16; CDR3 protein: CASSYPGTGPNNEQFF; CDR3 DNA: TGTGCCAGCAGTTACCCTGGGACGGGTCCGAACAATGAGCAGTTCTTC
V gene: TRBV7-9; clone size: many; J gene: TRBJ2-3; D gene: .; CDR3 length: 15; CDR3 protein: CASSLTSGMADTQYF; CDR3 DNA: TGTGCCAGCAGCTTAACCAGTGGGATGGCAGATACGCAGTATTTT
V gene: TRBV20-1; clone size: many; J gene: TRBJ2-1; D gene: .; CDR3 length: 12; CDR3 protein: CSARVWGDEQFF; CDR3 DNA: TGCAGTGCCCGCGTTTGGGGTGATGAGCAGTTCTTC
V gene: TRBV3-1; clone size: many; J gene: TRBJ2-5; D gene: TRBD2; CDR3 length: 15; CDR3 protein: CASSQDPSGSETQYF; CDR3 DNA: TGTGCCAGCAGCCAAGATCCTAGCGGGAGCGAGACCCAGTACTTC
V gene: TRBV19; clone size: few; J gene: TRBJ2-5; D gene: .; CDR3 length: 14; CDR3 protein: CASKRQAEGETQYF; CDR3 DNA: TGTGCCAGTAAGAGGCAGGCCGAAGGGGAGACCCAGTACTTC
V gene: TRBV6-1; clone size: many; J gene: TRBJ1-5; D gene: TRBD1; CDR3 length: 13; CDR3 protein: CASRYRGNQPQHF; CDR3 DNA: TGTGCCAGCAGGTACAGGGGGAATCAGCCCCAGCATTTT